This T cell receptor beta chain emerged from a study of T cell repertoires and HLA-DP antigens. Overall study context: CD4+ T cells were cocultured with HeLa cells expressing HLA-DP. DNA input averaged around 200 ng in sorted CD137+CD4+ and approximately 1,200 ng in pre-culture CD4+.

Note on this clone: Its antigen is currently unknown.

Pre-culture CD4+ samples were sequenced deeply, targeting about 200,000 T cell genomes. TCRdb's copy holds only in-frame clones and misses some; the assay was immunoSEQ multiplex PCR. The sample has 90,000 to 130,000 clones; around 93% are singletons. The source is a woman under 30 in good health and CMV-seronegative. Source material: CD4+ T cells from PBMCs.

The CDR3 protein is CASTQSGRESGYTF. As DNA, the CDR3 is TGTGCCAGCACTCAATCGGGTCGTGAGAGTGGCTACACCTTC. J is TRBJ1-2 and V is TRBV6-6; D is unresolved. The CDR3 loop spans 14 amino acids. The germline V and J ends were trimmed by 7 bases and 7 bases, with 19 bases remaining between them. From germline, CDR1 is MNHNY and CDR2 SVGAGI (reference sequence).